Given below is one T cell receptor beta chain in context. Its cognate antigen is unknown. This sample was included in a study of cytomegalovirus exposure and HLA in healthy donors. Study-wide findings and caveats: For most TCR sequences rarity was the rule, although some public TCRs occurred in many donors.

V lost 1 base and J lost 4, with 4 bases in between. The CDR3 runs 13 residues. Germline CDR1 SGHVS, CDR2 FQNEAQ. Produced via immunoSEQ multiplex PCR; TCRdb's table is partial and in-frame only. The table has roughly 150,000 clones, around four fifths seen once. The clonotype originates from a man aged 25-40 years in good health and CMV-seropositive. Source material: PBMCs. The chain couples TRBV7-8 to TRBJ1-4, with D hard to call. The CDR3, as DNA: TGTGCCAGCAGCTTAGGTATTAATGAAAAACTGTTTTTT. It is translated as CASSLGINEKLFF.